A single sample gave rise to the 3 T cell receptor beta chains below, sequenced in a study of patients and donors after allogeneic stem cell transplantation. TCRdb recomputed calls from the RT-PCR reads with MiXCR, one row per CDR3 protein. The sample has approximately 99,000 distinct CDR3 sequences; roughly 35% are singletons. The specimen was blood, either unsorted or a sorted T cell fraction (not recorded which). The receptors shown here come from a human donor who was either an allogeneic HSCT recipient or a stem cell or donor lymphocyte infusion donor (not recorded which). It is not recorded whose cells these are; they may come from a transplant donor.

The rearrangement uses TRBV7-2 and TRBJ2-5; D is unclear. The germline CDR1 and CDR2 sequences are SGHTA and FQGNSA. The CDR3 spans 15 residues. V dropped 1 base and J dropped 2 bases, with 11 bases sitting between them. CDR3 nucleotides: TGTGCCAGCAGCTTAGTCGGCGGCAGTCAAGAGACCCAGTACTTC. As protein: CASSLVGGSQETQYF.

The J gene is TRBJ2-1, the V gene TRBV20-1; D remains ambiguous. The CDR3 spans 11 residues. With 0 bases removed from V and 10 bases from J, the gap between germline ends came to 7 bases. Germline loops: CDR1 DFQATT, CDR2 SNEGSKA (reference sequence). The CDR3, as DNA: TGCAGTGCTAGAGAGGATACCGAGCAGTTCTTC. It specifies CSAREDTEQFF.

The gene calls are TRBV7-2 and TRBJ2-2; unclear D gene. This CDR3 is 13 amino acids long. The germline V gene encodes CDR1 SGHTA and CDR2 FQGNSA. V was trimmed by 6 bases and J by 2 bases, leaving 7 bases between them. This CDR3 is CASRVGNTGELFF. The CDR3 DNA follows: TGTGCCAGCAGGGTCGGCAACACCGGGGAGCTGTTTTTT.